This T cell receptor beta chain was profiled in a study of blood T cell repertoires in COVID-19. V was cut by 2 bases and J by 4 bases, with 7 bases left in between. Germline loops: CDR1 SGHRS, CDR2 YFSETQ. The CDR3 consists of 13 residues. In the original processing: Estimated nucleated cell counts came from reference gene primer amplification. Some clones are missing from TCRdb's copy, which holds only in-frame ones; the method was immunoSEQ multiplex PCR. That table furnishes V, J and clone size, whereas the DNA furnished D and trimming. The table records hundreds of thousands of clones, around 82% of them present only once.

This clonotype was sampled from a human donor in a cohort sampled during active COVID-19. This chain uses TRBV5-1 with TRBJ2-1; D ambiguous. The sequenced sample was peripheral blood. The CDR3 here is CASSFLQYNEQFF. In nucleotides, the CDR3 is TGCGCCAGCAGCTTCCTCCAGTACAATGAGCAGTTCTTC. Combining the CDR3 with reference TRBV5-1 and TRBJ2-1 gives the whole variable domain KAGVTQTPRYLIKTRGQQVTLSCSPISGHRSVSWYQQTPGQGLQFLFEYFSETQRNKGNFPGRFSGRQFSNSRSEMNVSTLELGDSALYLCASSFLQYNEQFFGPGTRLTVL.